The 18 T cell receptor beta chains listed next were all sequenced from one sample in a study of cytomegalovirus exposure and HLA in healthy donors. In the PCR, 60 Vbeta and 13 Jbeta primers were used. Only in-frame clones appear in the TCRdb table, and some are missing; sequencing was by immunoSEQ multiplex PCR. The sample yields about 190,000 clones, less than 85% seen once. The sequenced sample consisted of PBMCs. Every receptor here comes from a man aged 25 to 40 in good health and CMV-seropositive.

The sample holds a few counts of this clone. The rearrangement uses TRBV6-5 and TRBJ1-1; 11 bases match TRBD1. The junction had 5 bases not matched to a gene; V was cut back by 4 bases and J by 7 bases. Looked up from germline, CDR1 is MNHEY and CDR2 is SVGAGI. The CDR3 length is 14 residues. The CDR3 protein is CASSFSGTGGEAFF. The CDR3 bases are TGTGCCAGCAGTTTCTCCGGGACAGGGGGTGAAGCTTTCTTT.

CDR3 nucleotides: TGTGCCTGGAGGGCGGGACAGGGAGGGAGAATTTACTATGGCTACACCTTC. Translation gives CAWRAGQGGRIYYGYTF. This sequence joins TRBV30 and TRBJ1-2; 9 bases fit TRBD1. V gave up 3 bases and J gave up 3 bases; unmatched junction bases: 14. Germline CDR1 is GTSNPN and CDR2 is SVGIG (reference sequence). This CDR3 region has 17 residues.

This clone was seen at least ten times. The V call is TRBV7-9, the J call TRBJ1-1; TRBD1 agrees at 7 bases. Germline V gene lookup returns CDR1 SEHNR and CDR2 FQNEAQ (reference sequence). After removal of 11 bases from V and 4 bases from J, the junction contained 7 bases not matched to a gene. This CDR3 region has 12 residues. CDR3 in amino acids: CAVGQGVTEAFF. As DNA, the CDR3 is TGTGCCGTGGGTCAGGGGGTCACTGAAGCTTTCTTT.

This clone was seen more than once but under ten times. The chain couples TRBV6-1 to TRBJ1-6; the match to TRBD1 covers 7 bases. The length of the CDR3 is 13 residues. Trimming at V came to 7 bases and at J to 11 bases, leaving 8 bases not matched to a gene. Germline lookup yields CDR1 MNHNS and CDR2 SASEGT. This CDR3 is CASKTGQTTPLHF. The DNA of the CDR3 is TGTGCCAGCAAGACGGGACAGACGACACCCCTCCACTTT.

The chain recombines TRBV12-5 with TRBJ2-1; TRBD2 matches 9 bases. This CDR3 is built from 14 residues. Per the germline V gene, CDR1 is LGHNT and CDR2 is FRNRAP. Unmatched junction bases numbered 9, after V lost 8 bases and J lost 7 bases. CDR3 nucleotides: TGTGCTAGTCTTCTAGCGGGGAGTGAGAATGAGCAGTTCTTC. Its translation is CASLLAGSENEQFF.

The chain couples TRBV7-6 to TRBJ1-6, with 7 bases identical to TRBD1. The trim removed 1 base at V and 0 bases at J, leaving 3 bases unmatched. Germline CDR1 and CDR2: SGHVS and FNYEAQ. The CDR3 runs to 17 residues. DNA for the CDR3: TGTGCCAGCAGCTTAGGCTGGGACAGCTCCTATAATTCACCCCTCCACTTT. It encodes CASSLGWDSSYNSPLHF.

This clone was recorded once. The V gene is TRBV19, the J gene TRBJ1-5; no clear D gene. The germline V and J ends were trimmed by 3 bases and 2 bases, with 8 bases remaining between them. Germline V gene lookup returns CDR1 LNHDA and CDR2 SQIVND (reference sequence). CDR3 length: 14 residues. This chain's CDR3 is CASSMGLRNQPQHF. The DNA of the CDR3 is TGTGCCAGTAGTATGGGCCTCCGCAATCAGCCCCAGCATTTT.

The CDR3 nucleotides are TGTGCCAGTAGTATCGGGGGTTATGGCTACGAGCAGTACTTC. It codes for CASSIGGYGYEQYF. This chain connects TRBV19 to TRBJ2-7; the D gene is possibly TRBD2 (6 bases). Germline V lookup: CDR1 LNHDA, CDR2 SQIVND (reference sequence). The V and J ends lost 3 bases and 3 bases respectively, with 12 bases between them. The length of the CDR3 is 14 residues.

The CDR3 coding sequence is TGTGCCAGCCGGGACAGCATTATCAATGAGCAGTTCTTC. Its translation is CASRDSIINEQFF. The chain is built from TRBV27 and TRBJ2-1; the match to TRBD1 covers 7 bases. CDR1 MNHEY and CDR2 SMNVEV come from the germline V gene (reference sequence). The CDR3 loop spans 13 amino acids. J was trimmed by 6 bases and V by 8 bases; bases with no gene match: 7.

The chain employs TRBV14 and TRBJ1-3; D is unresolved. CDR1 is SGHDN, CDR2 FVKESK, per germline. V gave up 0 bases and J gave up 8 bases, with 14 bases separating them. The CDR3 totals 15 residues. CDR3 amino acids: CASSQERGGRDTIYF. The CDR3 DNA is TGTGCCAGCAGCCAAGAACGTGGAGGACGGGACACCATATATTTT.

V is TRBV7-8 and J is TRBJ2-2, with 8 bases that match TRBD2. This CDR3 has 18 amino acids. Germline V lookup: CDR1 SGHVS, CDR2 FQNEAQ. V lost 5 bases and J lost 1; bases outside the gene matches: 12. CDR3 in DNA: TGTGCCAGCAGCCCCCAAATCCGGCTAGCGGGGAACACCGGGGAGCTGTTTTTT. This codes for CASSPQIRLAGNTGELFF.

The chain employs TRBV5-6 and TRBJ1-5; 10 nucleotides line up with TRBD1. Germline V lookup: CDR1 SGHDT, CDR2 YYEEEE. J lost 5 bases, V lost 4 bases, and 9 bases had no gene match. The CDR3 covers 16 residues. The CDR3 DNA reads TGTGCCAGCAGCACCAGGACAGGGGGAGAGGATCAGCCCCAGCATTTT. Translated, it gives CASSTRTGGEDQPQHF.

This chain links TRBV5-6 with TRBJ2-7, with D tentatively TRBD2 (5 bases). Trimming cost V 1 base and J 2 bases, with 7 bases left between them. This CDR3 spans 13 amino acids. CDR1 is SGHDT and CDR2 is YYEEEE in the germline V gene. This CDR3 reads CASSLRGTYEQYF. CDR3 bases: TGTGCCAGCAGCTTGAGAGGGACCTACGAGCAGTACTTC.

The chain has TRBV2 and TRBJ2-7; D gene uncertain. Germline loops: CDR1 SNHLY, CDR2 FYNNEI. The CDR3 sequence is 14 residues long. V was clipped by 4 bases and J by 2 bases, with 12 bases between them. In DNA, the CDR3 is TGTGCCAGCAGTGTTTCGCAGGAAGCCTACGAGCAGTACTTC. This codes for CASSVSQEAYEQYF.

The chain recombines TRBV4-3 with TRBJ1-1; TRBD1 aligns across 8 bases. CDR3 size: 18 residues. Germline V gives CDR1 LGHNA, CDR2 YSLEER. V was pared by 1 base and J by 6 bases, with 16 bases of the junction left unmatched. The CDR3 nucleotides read TGCGCCAGCAGCCAAGTCCGGGACAGGTCGGGGAAGGGCCCTGAAGCTTTCTTT. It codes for CASSQVRDRSGKGPEAFF.

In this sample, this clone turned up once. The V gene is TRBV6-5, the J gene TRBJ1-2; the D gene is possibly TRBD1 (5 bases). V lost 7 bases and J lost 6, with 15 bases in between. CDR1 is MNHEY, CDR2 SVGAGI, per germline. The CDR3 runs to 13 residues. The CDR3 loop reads CASKERGEDGYTF. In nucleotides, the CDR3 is TGTGCCAGCAAGGAAAGGGGTGAGGATGGCTACACCTTC.

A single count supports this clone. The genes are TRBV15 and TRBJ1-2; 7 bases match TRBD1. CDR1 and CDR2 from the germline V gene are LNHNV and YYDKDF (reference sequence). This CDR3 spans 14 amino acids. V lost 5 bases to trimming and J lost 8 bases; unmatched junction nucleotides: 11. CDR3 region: CATSERTGDYGYTF. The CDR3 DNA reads TGTGCCACCAGCGAGAGGACAGGAGATTACGGCTACACCTTC.

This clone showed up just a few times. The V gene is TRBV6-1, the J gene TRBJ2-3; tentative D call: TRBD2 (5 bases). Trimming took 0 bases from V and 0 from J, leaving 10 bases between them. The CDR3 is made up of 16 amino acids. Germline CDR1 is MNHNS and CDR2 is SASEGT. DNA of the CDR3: TGTGCCAGCAGTGAAGCAGTGTGGGAGAGCACAGATACGCAGTATTTT. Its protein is CASSEAVWESTDTQYF.